A single sample gave rise to the 14 T cell receptor beta chains below, sequenced in a study of T cells in localized non-small cell lung cancer. Clones were read by immunoSEQ multiplex PCR, and TCRdb kept only the in-frame ones, dropping some. The sample contains under 35,000 clones, more than 85% of which appear only once. The sequences come from peripheral blood mononuclear cells, collected before any cancer treatment. The receptors shown here come from a female donor older than 55 with stage II lung adenocarcinoma.

The CDR3 nucleotides read TGTGCCAGCGAAGGACGGGGGGCCCGGCAGCCCCAGCATTTT. Protein sequence: CASEGRGARQPQHF. The rearrangement uses TRBV28 and TRBJ1-5, with D tentatively TRBD1 (6 bases). Germline loops: CDR1 MDHEN, CDR2 SYDVKM. CDR3 size: 14 residues. The V end was cut by 8 bases, the J end by 7 bases, with 18 bases between.

The CDR3 here is CASSFGGLAKETQYF. The CDR3 DNA reads TGTGCCAGCAGTTTCGGGGGCCTCGCCAAGGAGACCCAGTACTTC. This sequence joins TRBV28 and TRBJ2-5; D tentatively reads TRBD1 or TRBD2 (6 bases each). V shed 3 bases and J shed 5 bases, with 16 bases lying between them. Germline assignment: CDR1 MDHEN and CDR2 SYDVKM. The CDR3 has 15 residues. Variable domain in full (rest from reference TRBV28 and TRBJ2-5): DVKVTQSSRYLVKRTGEKVFLECVQDMDHENMFWYRQDPGLGLRLIYFSYDVKMKEKGDIPEGYSVSREKKERFSLILESASTNQTSMYLCASSFGGLAKETQYFGPGTRLLVL.

The gene calls are TRBV27 and TRBJ2-3; unclear D gene. The CDR3 consists of 13 residues. Germline values: CDR1 MNHEY, CDR2 SMNVEV (reference sequence). Trimming took off 6 bases at V and 8 bases at J, with 15 bases between the two ends. The CDR3 DNA follows: TGTGCCAGCAGGACCTCCTCCTCTGGTACGCAGTATTTT. Amino acid sequence: CASRTSSSGTQYF.

This clone was seen just once. The chain combines TRBV6-5 with TRBJ2-1; D gene ambiguous. The CDR3 contains 16 residues. Germline CDR1 and CDR2: MNHEY and SVGAGI. V was pared by 0 bases and J by 4 bases, with 13 bases between. CDR3 in amino acids: CASSYSSRLNYNEQFF. In DNA, the CDR3 is TGTGCCAGCAGTTACTCCTCGCGACTGAATTACAATGAGCAGTTCTTC.

The CDR3 bases are TGTGCCAGCATAGGGAGGGGCACTGAAGCTTTCTTT. Translating it yields CASIGRGTEAFF. The genes are TRBV27 and TRBJ1-1; perhaps TRBD1 as D (5 bases). Per the germline V gene, CDR1 is MNHEY and CDR2 is SMNVEV (reference sequence). The V and J ends lost 7 bases and 4 bases respectively, with 10 bases between them. The CDR3 is made up of 12 amino acids.

V usage is TRBV18 and J usage is TRBJ1-1; D is ambiguous. V was clipped by 1 base and J by 1 base, with 13 bases between them. CDR1 is KGHSH, CDR2 LQKENI, per germline. This CDR3 region has 16 residues. The CDR3 loop is CASSPRGRPGNTEAFF. The CDR3 region has the DNA TGTGCCAGCTCACCACGAGGGAGACCTGGGAACACTGAAGCTTTCTTT.

The chain has TRBV28 and TRBJ2-4, with D tentatively TRBD1 (5 bases). V was clipped by 5 bases and J by 5 bases, with 16 bases between them. The CDR3 loop spans 15 amino acids. Germline V CDR1 and CDR2: MDHEN, SYDVKM. CDR3 amino acids: CASSRGLSWENIQYF. In DNA, the CDR3 is TGTGCCAGCAGTAGGGGTCTATCCTGGGAAAACATTCAGTACTTC.

This clone was seen only once. The chain combines TRBV30 with TRBJ2-7, with a possible D match to TRBD2 (7 bases). The CDR3 runs to 16 residues. The V end was cut by 0 bases, the J end by 2 bases, with 17 bases between. Per the germline V gene, CDR1 is GTSNPN and CDR2 is SVGIG (reference sequence). The CDR3: CAWSVPNLGGAYEQYF. The CDR3 nucleotides read TGTGCCTGGAGTGTACCCAATCTAGGGGGGGCCTACGAGCAGTACTTC.

The chain joins TRBV11-2 to TRBJ1-4; TRBD1 matches 8 bases. This CDR3 spans 12 amino acids. Germline V gene data show CDR1 as SGHAT and CDR2 as FQNNGV. Germline trimming cut 4 bases from V and 10 bases from J; bases unmatched to any gene: 2. CDR3 DNA: TGTGCCAGCAGCTCCAGGGGGCTAAAACTGTTTTTT. As protein: CASSSRGLKLFF.

V is TRBV5-1 and J is TRBJ1-1; D is possibly TRBD1 (6 bases). The germline gives CDR1 SGHRS, CDR2 YFSETQ. This CDR3 has 13 residues. With 4 bases removed from V and 1 base from J, the gap between germline ends came to 8 bases. The CDR3 coding sequence is TGCGCCAGCAGCCCCAGGGGGAACACTGAAGCTTTCTTT. Residues: CASSPRGNTEAFF. Together with reference TRBV5-1 and TRBJ1-1, the CDR3 gives the full variable domain: KAGVTQTPRYLIKTRGQQVTLSCSPISGHRSVSWYQQTPGQGLQFLFEYFSETQRNKGNFPGRFSGRQFSNSRSEMNVSTLELGDSALYLCASSPRGNTEAFFGQGTRLTVV.

CDR3 loop: CASSGIRSSYNEQFF. In nucleotides, the CDR3 is TGTGCCAGCAGTGGTATTCGTAGCTCCTACAATGAGCAGTTCTTC. This chain uses TRBV6-4 with TRBJ2-1; D is unresolved. Trimming left V 4 bases short and J 0 bases short, with 10 bases between. Germline loops: CDR1 MRHNA, CDR2 SNTAGT. CDR3 length: 15 residues.

The chain is built from TRBV5-6 and TRBJ2-1, with D possibly being TRBD2 (7 bases). The CDR3 covers 16 residues. V was clipped by 1 base and J by 0 bases, with 11 bases between them. Germline CDR1 and CDR2: SGHDT and YYEEEE. CDR3 sequence reads: CASSLWRGGSYNEQFF. The DNA of the CDR3 is TGTGCCAGCAGCTTGTGGAGGGGGGGCTCCTACAATGAGCAGTTCTTC.

The chain is built from TRBV5-1 and TRBJ2-3; D possibly corresponds to TRBD1 (5 bases). CDR1 SGHRS and CDR2 YFSETQ come from the germline V gene. CDR3 length equals 14 residues. Trimming took off 4 bases at V and 1 base at J, with 10 bases between the two ends. The CDR3 loop reads CASSPDSRTDTQYF. CDR3 in DNA: TGCGCCAGCAGCCCCGACAGCCGCACAGATACGCAGTATTTT. The full variable domain, in which reference TRBV5-1 and TRBJ2-3 provide the parts outside the CDR3, is KAGVTQTPRYLIKTRGQQVTLSCSPISGHRSVSWYQQTPGQGLQFLFEYFSETQRNKGNFPGRFSGRQFSNSRSEMNVSTLELGDSALYLCASSPDSRTDTQYFGPGTRLTVL.

The chain uses TRBV15 and TRBJ2-1, with 7 bases lining up with TRBD1. Germline lookup yields CDR1 LNHNV and CDR2 YYDKDF (reference sequence). This CDR3 comprises 15 residues. After removal of 4 bases from V and 4 bases from J, the junction contained 7 bases not matched to a gene. The CDR3 DNA is TGTGCCACCAGCACCGAAGGGGGCTGGTACAATGAGCAGTTCTTC. It translates to CATSTEGGWYNEQFF.